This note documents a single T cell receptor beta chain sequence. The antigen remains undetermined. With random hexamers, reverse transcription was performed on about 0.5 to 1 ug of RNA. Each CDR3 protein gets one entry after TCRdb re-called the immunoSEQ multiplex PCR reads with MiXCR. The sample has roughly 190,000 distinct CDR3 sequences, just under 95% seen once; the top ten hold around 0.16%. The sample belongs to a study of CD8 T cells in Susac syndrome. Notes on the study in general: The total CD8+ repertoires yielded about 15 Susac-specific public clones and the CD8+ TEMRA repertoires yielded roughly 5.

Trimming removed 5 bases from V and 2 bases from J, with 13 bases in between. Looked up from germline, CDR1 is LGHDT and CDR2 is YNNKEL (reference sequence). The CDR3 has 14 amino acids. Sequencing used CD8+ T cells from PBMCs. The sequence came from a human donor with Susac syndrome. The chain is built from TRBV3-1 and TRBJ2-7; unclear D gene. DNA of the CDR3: TGTGCCAGCAGCAATGGTGAGATAGCCTACGAGCAGTACTTC. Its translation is CASSNGEIAYEQYF.